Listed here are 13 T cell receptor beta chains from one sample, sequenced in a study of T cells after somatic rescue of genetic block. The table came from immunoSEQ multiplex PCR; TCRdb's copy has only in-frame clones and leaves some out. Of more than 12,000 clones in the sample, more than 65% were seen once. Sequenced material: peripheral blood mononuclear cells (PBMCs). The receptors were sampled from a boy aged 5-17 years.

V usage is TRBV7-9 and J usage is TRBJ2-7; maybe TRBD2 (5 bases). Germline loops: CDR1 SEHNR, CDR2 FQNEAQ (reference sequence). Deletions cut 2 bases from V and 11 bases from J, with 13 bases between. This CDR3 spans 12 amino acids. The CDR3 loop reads CASSLTESAEYF. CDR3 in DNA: TGTGCCAGCAGCTTAACGGAGTCAGCGGAGTACTTC.

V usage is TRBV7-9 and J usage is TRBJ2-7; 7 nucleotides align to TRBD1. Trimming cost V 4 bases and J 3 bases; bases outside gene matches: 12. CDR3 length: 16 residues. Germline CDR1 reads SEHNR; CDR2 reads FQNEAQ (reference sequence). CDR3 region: CASSSLDGQVLYEQYF. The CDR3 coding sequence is TGTGCCAGCAGCTCCCTTGACGGACAGGTTCTCTACGAGCAGTACTTC.

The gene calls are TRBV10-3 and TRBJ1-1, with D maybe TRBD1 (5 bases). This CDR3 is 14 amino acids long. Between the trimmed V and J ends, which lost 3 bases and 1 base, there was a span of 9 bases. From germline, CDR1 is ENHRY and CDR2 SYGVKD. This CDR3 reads CAISDRTGNTEAFF. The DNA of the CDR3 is TGTGCCATCAGTGACCGTACAGGGAACACTGAAGCTTTCTTT.

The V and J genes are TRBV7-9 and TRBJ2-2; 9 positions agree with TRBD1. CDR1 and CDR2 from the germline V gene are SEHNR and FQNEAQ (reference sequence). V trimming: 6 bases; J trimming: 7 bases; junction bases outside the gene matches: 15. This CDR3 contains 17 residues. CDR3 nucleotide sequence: TGTGCCAGCAGGGAGGCCCCGAGACAGGGGGAAGGCGGGGAGCTGTTTTTT. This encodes CASREAPRQGEGGELFF. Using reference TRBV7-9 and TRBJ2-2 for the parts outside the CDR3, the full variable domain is DTGVSQNPRHKITKRGQNVTFRCDPISEHNRLYWYRQTLGQGPEFLTYFQNEAQLEKSRLLSDRFSAERPKGSFSTLEIQRTEQGDSAMYLCASREAPRQGEGGELFFGEGSRLTVL.

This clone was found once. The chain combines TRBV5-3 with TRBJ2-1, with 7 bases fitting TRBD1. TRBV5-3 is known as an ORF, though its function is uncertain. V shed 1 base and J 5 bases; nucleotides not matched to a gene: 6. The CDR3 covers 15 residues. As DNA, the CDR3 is TGTGCCAGAAGCTTGACCGGGACAGCCCACAATGAGCAGTTCTTC. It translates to CARSLTGTAHNEQFF.

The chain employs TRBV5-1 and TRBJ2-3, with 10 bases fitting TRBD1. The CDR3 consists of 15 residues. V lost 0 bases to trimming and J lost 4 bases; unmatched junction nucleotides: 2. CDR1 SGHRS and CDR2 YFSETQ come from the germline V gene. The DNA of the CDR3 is TGCGCCAGCAGCTTGGAGGGACAGGGGCCAGATACGCAGTATTTT. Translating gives CASSLEGQGPDTQYF.

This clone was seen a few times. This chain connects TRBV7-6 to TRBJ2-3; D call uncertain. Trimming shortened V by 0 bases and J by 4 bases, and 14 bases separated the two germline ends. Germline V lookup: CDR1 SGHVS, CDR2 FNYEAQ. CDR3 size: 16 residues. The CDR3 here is CASSLARDHGSDTQYF. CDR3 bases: TGTGCCAGCAGCTTAGCGAGAGACCATGGTTCAGATACGCAGTATTTT.

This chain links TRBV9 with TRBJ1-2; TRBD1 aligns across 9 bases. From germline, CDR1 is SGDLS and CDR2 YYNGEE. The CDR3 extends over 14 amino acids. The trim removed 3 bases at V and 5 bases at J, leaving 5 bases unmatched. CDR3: CASSAGTGYYGYTF. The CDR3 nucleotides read TGTGCCAGCAGCGCCGGGACAGGGTATTATGGCTACACCTTC.

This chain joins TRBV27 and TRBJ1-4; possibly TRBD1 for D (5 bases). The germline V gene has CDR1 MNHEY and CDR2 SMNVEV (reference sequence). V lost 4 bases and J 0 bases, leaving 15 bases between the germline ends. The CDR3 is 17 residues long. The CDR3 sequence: CASSYPLGGATNEKLFF. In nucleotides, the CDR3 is TGTGCCAGCAGTTACCCCCTTGGAGGGGCAACTAATGAAAAACTGTTTTTT. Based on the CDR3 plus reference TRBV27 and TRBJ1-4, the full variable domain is EAQVTQNPRYLITVTGKKLTVTCSQNMNHEYMSWYRQDPGLGLRQIYYSMNVEVTDKGDVPEGYKVSRKEKRNFPLILESPSPNQTSLYFCASSYPLGGATNEKLFFGSGTQLSVL.

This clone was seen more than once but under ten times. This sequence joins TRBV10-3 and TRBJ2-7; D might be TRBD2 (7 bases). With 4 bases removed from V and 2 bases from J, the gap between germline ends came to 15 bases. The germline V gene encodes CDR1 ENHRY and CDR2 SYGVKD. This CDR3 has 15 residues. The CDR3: CAISATGRGPYEQYF. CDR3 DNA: TGTGCCATCAGTGCCACAGGGAGGGGCCCCTACGAGCAGTACTTC.

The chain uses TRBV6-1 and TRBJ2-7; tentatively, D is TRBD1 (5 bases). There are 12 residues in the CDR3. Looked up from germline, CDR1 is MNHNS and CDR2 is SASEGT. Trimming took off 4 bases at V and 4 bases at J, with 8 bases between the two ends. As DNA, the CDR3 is TGTGCCAGCAGTGTTCCAGGGTACGAGCAGTACTTC. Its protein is CASSVPGYEQYF.

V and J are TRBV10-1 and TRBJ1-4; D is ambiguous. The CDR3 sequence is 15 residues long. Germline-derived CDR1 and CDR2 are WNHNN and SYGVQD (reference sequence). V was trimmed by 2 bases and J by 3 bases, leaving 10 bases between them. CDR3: CASSEGTASNEKLFF. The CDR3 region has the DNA TGCGCCAGCAGTGAGGGAACCGCATCTAATGAAAAACTGTTTTTT.

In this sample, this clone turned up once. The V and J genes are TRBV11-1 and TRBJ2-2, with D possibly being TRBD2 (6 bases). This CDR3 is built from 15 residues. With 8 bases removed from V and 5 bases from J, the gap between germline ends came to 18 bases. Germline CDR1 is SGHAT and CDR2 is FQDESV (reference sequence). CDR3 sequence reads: CASDPLSGSTGELFF. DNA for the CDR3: TGTGCCAGCGACCCTCTAAGCGGGTCTACCGGGGAGCTGTTTTTT.